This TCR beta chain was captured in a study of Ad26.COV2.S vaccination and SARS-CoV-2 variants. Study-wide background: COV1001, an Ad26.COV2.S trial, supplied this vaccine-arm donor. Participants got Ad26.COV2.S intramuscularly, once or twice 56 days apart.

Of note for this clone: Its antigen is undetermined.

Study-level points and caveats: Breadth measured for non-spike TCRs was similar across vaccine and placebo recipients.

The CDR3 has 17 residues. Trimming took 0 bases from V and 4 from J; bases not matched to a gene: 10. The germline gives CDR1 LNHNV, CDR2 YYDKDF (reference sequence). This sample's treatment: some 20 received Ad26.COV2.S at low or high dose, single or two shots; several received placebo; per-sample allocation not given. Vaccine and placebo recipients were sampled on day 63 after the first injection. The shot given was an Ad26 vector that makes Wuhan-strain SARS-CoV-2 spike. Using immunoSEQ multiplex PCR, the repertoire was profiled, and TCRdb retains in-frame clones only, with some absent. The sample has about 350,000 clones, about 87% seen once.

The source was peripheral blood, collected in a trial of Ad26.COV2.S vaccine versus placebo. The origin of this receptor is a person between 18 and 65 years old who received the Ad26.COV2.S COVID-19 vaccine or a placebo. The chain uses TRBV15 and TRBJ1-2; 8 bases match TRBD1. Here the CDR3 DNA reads TGTGCCACCAGCAGAGATCTACATCGACAGGGGAGCTATGGCTACACCTTC. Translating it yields CATSRDLHRQGSYGYTF.